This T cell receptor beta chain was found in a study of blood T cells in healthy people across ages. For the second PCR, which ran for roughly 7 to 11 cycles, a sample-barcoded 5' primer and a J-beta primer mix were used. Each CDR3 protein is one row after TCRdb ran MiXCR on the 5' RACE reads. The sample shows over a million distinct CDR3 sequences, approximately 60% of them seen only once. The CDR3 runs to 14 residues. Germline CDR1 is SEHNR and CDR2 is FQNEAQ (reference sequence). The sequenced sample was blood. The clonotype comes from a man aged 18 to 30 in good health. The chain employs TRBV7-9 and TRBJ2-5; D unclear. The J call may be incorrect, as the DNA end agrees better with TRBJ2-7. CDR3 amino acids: CASSPSGPYYEQYF. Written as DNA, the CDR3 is TGTGCCAGCAGCCCTTCGGGCCCGTATTACGAGCAGTACTTC.